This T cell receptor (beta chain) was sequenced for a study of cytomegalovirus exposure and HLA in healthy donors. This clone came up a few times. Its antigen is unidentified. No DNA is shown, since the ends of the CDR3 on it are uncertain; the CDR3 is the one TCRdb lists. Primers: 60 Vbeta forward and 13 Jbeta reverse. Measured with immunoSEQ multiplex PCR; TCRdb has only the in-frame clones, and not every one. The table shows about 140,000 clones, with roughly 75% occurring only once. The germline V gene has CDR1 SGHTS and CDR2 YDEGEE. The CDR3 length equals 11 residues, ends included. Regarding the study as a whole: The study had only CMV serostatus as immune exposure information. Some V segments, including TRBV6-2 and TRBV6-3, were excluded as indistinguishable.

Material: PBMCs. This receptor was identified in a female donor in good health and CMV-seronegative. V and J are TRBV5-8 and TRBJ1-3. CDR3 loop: CASSFAQGTYF.